The 3 T cell receptor beta chains presented below share a single source sample, sequenced in a study of blood T cell repertoires in COVID-19. The assay was immunoSEQ multiplex PCR, and TCRdb's table has in-frame clones only and misses some. The sample carries approximately 230,000 clones, about 91% recorded once. The sample consisted of peripheral blood. The receptors were sampled from an elderly man with acute or convalescent COVID-19.

The chain uses TRBV7-3 and TRBJ2-2; D perhaps matches TRBD2 (6 bases). CDR1 and CDR2 (germline): SGHTA, FQGTGA. The CDR3 has 16 residues. V lost 2 bases and J 0 bases, leaving 10 bases between the germline ends. Here the CDR3 DNA reads TGTGCCAGCAGCTTATTCGGGGGTACGAACACCGGGGAGCTGTTTTTT. Encoded protein: CASSLFGGTNTGELFF.

V gene TRBV19 combines with J gene TRBJ2-1, with 15 bases identical to TRBD2. The CDR3 is 17 amino acids. Per germline, CDR1 LNHDA and CDR2 SQIVND (reference sequence). V lost 1 base, J lost 3 bases, and 1 base stayed unmatched. DNA of the CDR3: TGTGCCAGTAGTATAGGGGGACTAGCGGGAGGCTACAATGAGCAGTTCTTC. Translation gives CASSIGGLAGGYNEQFF.

V gene TRBV6-5 combines with J gene TRBJ2-3, with no clear D. V gave up 0 bases and J gave up 8 bases, with 12 bases separating them. This CDR3 has 14 residues. CDR1 is MNHEY, CDR2 SVGAGI, per germline. Written as DNA, the CDR3 is TGTGCCAGCAGTTACTCGGGCACTCGGTCTACGCAGTATTTT. Its protein product is CASSYSGTRSTQYF.